These 32 T cell receptor beta chains originate from one sample sequenced in a study of blood T cell repertoires in COVID-19. The data were produced by immunoSEQ multiplex PCR, yet TCRdb's version contains in-frame clones alone and is incomplete. The table shows 250,000 to 300,000 clones, with roughly 90% occurring only once. Sequenced input: PBMCs or T cells enriched from blood (not recorded which). These receptors came from a woman in her sixties who had recovered from COVID-19.

The CDR3 region is CASSPNWGAGVTDTQYF. Here the CDR3 DNA reads TGTGCCAGCAGCCCCAACTGGGGAGCGGGGGTTACAGATACGCAGTATTTT. The rearrangement joins TRBV5-4 to TRBJ2-3, with 8 bases lining up with TRBD2. V was pared by 4 bases and J by 3 bases, with 13 bases of the junction left unmatched. Germline lookup yields CDR1 SGHNT and CDR2 YYREEE (reference sequence). This CDR3 region has 17 residues.

This chain joins TRBV2 and TRBJ2-1; D is perhaps TRBD1 (6 bases). Trimming removed 4 bases from V and 8 bases from J, with 12 bases in between. There are 13 residues in the CDR3. Germline assignment: CDR1 SNHLY and CDR2 FYNNEI. CDR3 nucleotides: TGTGCCAGCAGTGTAGAGGGGGTCGATGAGCAGTTCTTC. Amino acids: CASSVEGVDEQFF.

This clone came up a few times. The chain has TRBV27 and TRBJ1-3; no definite D call. Per germline, CDR1 MNHEY and CDR2 SMNVEV (reference sequence). V was trimmed by 8 bases and J by 0 bases, leaving 8 bases between them. The length of the CDR3 is 13 residues. Here the CDR3 DNA reads TGTGCCAGCCGCCTTAGCTCTGGAAACACCATATATTTT. This gives the protein CASRLSSGNTIYF.

CDR3 in amino acids: CASSLWGKGGRKGAFF. The CDR3 region has the DNA TGTGCCAGCAGTTTATGGGGTAAAGGGGGTCGTAAGGGAGCTTTCTTT. The J gene is TRBJ1-1, the V gene TRBV28, with a weak D call TRBD1 (6 bases). The CDR3 contains 16 residues. Trimming pared 0 bases from V and 10 bases from J, leaving 21 bases between. Germline V gene lookup returns CDR1 MDHEN and CDR2 SYDVKM.

The chain employs TRBV6-4 and TRBJ2-5; tentatively, D is TRBD1 (6 bases). The V gene's germline CDR1 is MRHNA and CDR2 SNTAGT. Trimming left V 6 bases short and J 1 base short, with 18 bases between. The CDR3 has 16 residues. CDR3 sequence reads: CASSQEYRGGQETQYF. In nucleotides, the CDR3 is TGTGCCAGCAGCCAAGAGTACAGAGGGGGCCAAGAGACCCAGTACTTC.

The chain joins TRBV19 to TRBJ1-1; no definite D call. V shed 7 bases and J shed 0 bases, with 12 bases lying between them. The CDR3 has 14 amino acids. Germline V gene lookup returns CDR1 LNHDA and CDR2 SQIVND (reference sequence). CDR3 in DNA: TGTGCCAGTAACCCGACGACACTGAACACTGAAGCTTTCTTT. Amino acid sequence: CASNPTTLNTEAFF.

V and J are TRBV18 and TRBJ1-5; D is possibly TRBD1 (5 bases). The V gene's germline CDR1 is KGHSH and CDR2 LQKENI. CDR3 size: 14 residues. The V end lost 4 bases, the J end lost 7 bases, and 14 bases lay between the germline ends. The CDR3 DNA reads TGTGCCAGCTCACAGGAGCAGGGCGGACAGCCCCAGCATTTT. This sequence encodes CASSQEQGGQPQHF.

The chain combines TRBV5-1 with TRBJ1-4; D not certain. Germline CDR1 SGHRS, CDR2 YFSETQ. V was cut by 1 base and J by 0 bases, with 7 bases left in between. The CDR3 is 15 amino acids. The CDR3 DNA is TGCGCCAGCAGCTTGATGGCAGCAACTAATGAAAAACTGTTTTTT. It encodes CASSLMAATNEKLFF.

In DNA, the CDR3 is TGTGCCAGCAGCCCTACAGGGGGCGGGTTGAACACTGAAGCTTTCTTT. Translation gives CASSPTGGGLNTEAFF. The J gene is TRBJ1-1, the V gene TRBV3-1 (or the pseudogene TRBV3-2); 9 positions match TRBD1. This CDR3 contains 16 residues. Germline lookup yields CDR1 LGHDT and CDR2 YNNKEL (reference sequence). J gave up 0 bases and V 4 bases, and 6 bases lay outside the gene matches.

J is TRBJ1-6 and V is TRBV27; 9 positions match TRBD1. V lost 6 bases to trimming and J lost 0 bases; unmatched junction nucleotides: 9. The length of the CDR3 is 18 residues. Germline values: CDR1 MNHEY, CDR2 SMNVEV (reference sequence). CDR3 protein: CASSPTRDRASYNSPLHF. The CDR3 DNA reads TGTGCCAGCAGCCCGACTCGGGACAGGGCCTCCTATAATTCACCCCTCCACTTT.

The rearrangement joins TRBV5-5 to TRBJ2-1; D gene unclear. Germline CDR1 and CDR2: SGHKS and YYEKEE (reference sequence). V dropped 0 bases and J dropped 0 bases, with 10 bases sitting between them. The CDR3 totals 16 residues. CDR3 region: CASSLGQASSYNEQFF. CDR3 coding DNA: TGTGCCAGCAGCTTGGGGCAGGCCAGCTCCTACAATGAGCAGTTCTTC. Full variable domain (missing parts from reference TRBV5-5 and TRBJ2-1): DAGVTQSPTHLIKTRGQQVTLRCSPISGHKSVSWYQQVLGQGPQFIFQYYEKEERGRGNFPDRFSARQFPNYSSELNVNALLLGDSALYLCASSLGQASSYNEQFFGPGTRLTVL.

This rearrangement joins TRBV7-9 to TRBJ1-1, with D possibly matching TRBD1 (5 bases). Germline V gene lookup returns CDR1 SEHNR and CDR2 FQNEAQ (reference sequence). The CDR3 totals 13 residues. The germline V and J ends were trimmed by 0 bases and 9 bases, with 11 bases remaining between them. The CDR3 protein is CASSLALSGKAFF. DNA for the CDR3: TGTGCCAGCAGCTTAGCGCTCTCAGGGAAAGCTTTCTTT.

The J gene is TRBJ1-2, the V gene TRBV4-1; TRBD1 matches 9 bases. The CDR3 covers 16 residues. Looked up from germline, CDR1 is MGHRA and CDR2 is YSYEKL. The V segment lost 4 bases and the J segment 0 bases; nucleotides outside the gene matches: 6. The CDR3 spells CASSPTDRGANYGYTF. The CDR3 DNA sequence: TGCGCCAGCAGCCCAACCGACAGGGGGGCTAACTATGGCTACACCTTC.

The chain uses TRBV2 and TRBJ2-3, with D maybe TRBD2 (6 bases). The CDR3 sequence is 15 residues long. Germline CDR1 and CDR2: SNHLY and FYNNEI. V was clipped by 4 bases and J by 4 bases, with 15 bases between them. The CDR3 nucleotides read TGTGCCAGCAGTGTGACTAGGGATCGGGCAGATACGCAGTATTTT. Protein product: CASSVTRDRADTQYF.

V is TRBV5-1 and J is TRBJ1-2; no firm D call. The length of the CDR3 is 14 residues. Germline-derived CDR1 and CDR2 are SGHRS and YFSETQ. The V gene lost 1 base and the J gene lost 0 bases, with 7 bases spanning the gap. CDR3 residues: CASSLSTPNYGYTF. In nucleotides, the CDR3 is TGCGCCAGCAGCTTGTCCACTCCTAACTATGGCTACACCTTC.

The V gene is TRBV7-8, the J gene TRBJ2-7, with D unresolved. CDR1 SGHVS and CDR2 FQNEAQ come from the germline V gene. This CDR3 comprises 11 residues. The V end was cut by 5 bases, the J end by 1 base, with 3 bases between. CDR3 sequence reads: CASSLSYEQYF. Here the CDR3 DNA reads TGTGCCAGCAGCCTATCCTACGAGCAGTACTTC.

The V and J genes are TRBV19 and TRBJ2-1; no clear D. The V gene lost 7 bases and the J gene lost 9 bases, with 16 bases spanning the gap. CDR1 is LNHDA and CDR2 is SQIVND in the germline V gene (reference sequence). The CDR3 length is 13 residues. The CDR3 nucleotides read TGTGCCAGTAAAGCGTCTAGGTGGAGTGAGCAGTTCTTC. As protein: CASKASRWSEQFF. The whole variable domain, filled in from reference TRBV19 and TRBJ2-1, reads DGGITQSPKYLFRKEGQNVTLSCEQNLNHDAMYWYRQDPGQGLRLIYYSQIVNDFQKGDIAEGYSVSREKKESFPLTVTSAQKNPTAFYLCASKASRWSEQFFGPGTRLTVL.

This clone turned up a few times. J is TRBJ2-7 and V is TRBV19; possibly TRBD1 for D (6 bases). The CDR3 runs 14 residues. Trimming left V 6 bases short and J 0 bases short, with 12 bases between. The germline V gene has CDR1 LNHDA and CDR2 SQIVND (reference sequence). CDR3 coding DNA: TGTGCCAGTAGACGGAAAGGGGGCTCCTACGAGCAGTACTTC. This gives the protein CASRRKGGSYEQYF. Based on the CDR3 plus reference TRBV19 and TRBJ2-7, the full variable domain is DGGITQSPKYLFRKEGQNVTLSCEQNLNHDAMYWYRQDPGQGLRLIYYSQIVNDFQKGDIAEGYSVSREKKESFPLTVTSAQKNPTAFYLCASRRKGGSYEQYFGPGTRLTVT.

V and J are TRBV5-1 and TRBJ2-1; 9 nucleotides line up with TRBD1. The V and J ends lost 4 bases and 7 bases, in that order; junction bases with no gene match: 9. The CDR3 loop spans 15 amino acids. CDR1 SGHRS and CDR2 YFSETQ come from the germline V gene. This chain's CDR3 is CASSLGQGLANEQFF. Written as DNA, the CDR3 is TGCGCCAGCAGCCTAGGACAGGGGTTGGCGAATGAGCAGTTCTTC.

The chain is built from TRBV3-1 (or the pseudogene TRBV3-2) and TRBJ2-3, with a weak D call TRBD2 (6 bases). Looked up from germline, CDR1 is LGHDT and CDR2 is YNNKEL (reference sequence). The CDR3 runs to 15 residues. Trimming pared 4 bases from V and 2 bases from J, leaving 13 bases between. CDR3 nucleotides: TGTGCCAGCAGCCTTAAGTCGCGGGACACAGATACGCAGTATTTT. This translates into CASSLKSRDTDTQYF.

The rearrangement links TRBV27 to TRBJ1-5; TRBD1 agrees at 7 bases. The CDR3 totals 14 residues. Trimming took 2 bases from V and 5 from J; bases not matched to a gene: 3. Germline V gene data show CDR1 as MNHEY and CDR2 as SMNVEV (reference sequence). The CDR3 region is CASSLRDRYQPQHF. The CDR3 region has the DNA TGTGCCAGCAGTTTACGGGACAGATATCAGCCCCAGCATTTT.

The chain recombines TRBV10-3 with TRBJ2-1; 10 bases are a match to TRBD1. CDR3 length: 15 residues. The trim removed 10 bases at V and 7 bases at J, leaving 13 bases unmatched. Germline CDR1 is ENHRY and CDR2 is SYGVKD. The CDR3 here is CASVRDRGRGNEQFF. For the CDR3, the DNA is TGTGCCAGCGTCCGAGACAGGGGGCGGGGGAATGAGCAGTTCTTC.

This chain links TRBV5-1 with TRBJ1-6; TRBD1 is a possible D gene (5 bases). The CDR3 length is 14 residues. Trimming took off 3 bases at V and 7 bases at J, with 11 bases between the two ends. Per germline, CDR1 SGHRS and CDR2 YFSETQ. CDR3 loop: CASSSGLLNSPLHF. In DNA form, the CDR3 reads TGCGCCAGCAGCTCGGGACTGCTGAATTCACCCCTCCACTTT.

J is TRBJ1-2 and V is TRBV7-9, with D unclear. The length of the CDR3 is 13 residues. Germline V CDR1 and CDR2: SEHNR, FQNEAQ (reference sequence). Deletions cut 8 bases from V and 4 bases from J, with 14 bases between. CDR3 in amino acids: CASRREGTYGYTF. CDR3 nucleotides: TGTGCCAGCCGAAGGGAGGGCACCTATGGCTACACCTTC.

The chain carries TRBV11-2 and TRBJ2-1, with 11 bases that match TRBD2. The germline gives CDR1 SGHAT, CDR2 FQNNGV. There are 13 residues in the CDR3. V lost 8 bases and J lost 5; bases outside the gene matches: 2. The CDR3 region has the DNA TGTGCCAGCGGGACTAGCGGAAACAATGAGCAGTTCTTC. Protein product: CASGTSGNNEQFF.

The V gene is TRBV20-1, the J gene TRBJ2-3; tentatively, D is TRBD2 (6 bases). The CDR3 is 14 amino acids. The V gene lost 3 bases and the J gene lost 2 bases, with 12 bases spanning the gap. The germline gives CDR1 DFQATT, CDR2 SNEGSKA (reference sequence). For the CDR3, the DNA is TGCAGTGCTAGTTTGGCGGGATCCACAGATACGCAGTATTTT. Its translation is CSASLAGSTDTQYF.

The J gene is TRBJ1-4, the V gene TRBV21-1. TRBV21-1 is tagged as a pseudogene. This CDR3 region has 13 residues. The CDR3 DNA follows: TGTGCCAGCACCCCGGGGGGAGTGTCCAAACTGTTTTTT. Protein sequence: CASTPGGVSKLFF.

This rearrangement joins TRBV6-5 to TRBJ1-2, with 8 bases fitting TRBD1. The junction had 5 bases not matched to a gene; V was cut back by 7 bases and J by 1 base. The CDR3 is 14 residues long. Germline CDR1 MNHEY, CDR2 SVGAGI. CDR3 DNA sequence: TGTGCCAGCAAGCAGGGGGCTAATAACTATGGCTACACCTTC. Translating gives CASKQGANNYGYTF.

This chain connects TRBV18 to TRBJ1-2; a weak D match, TRBD1 (5 bases). The CDR3 runs 15 residues. Trimming stripped 3 bases from V and 1 base from J, with 12 bases between. Germline CDR1 reads KGHSH; CDR2 reads LQKENI. The CDR3 here is CASSPGGTINYGYTF. For the CDR3, the DNA is TGTGCCAGCTCACCGGGGGGTACTATTAACTATGGCTACACCTTC.

This chain links TRBV6-5 with TRBJ1-1; TRBD1 agrees at 7 bases. Germline loops: CDR1 MNHEY, CDR2 SVGAGI. The CDR3 sequence is 14 residues long. V shed 10 bases and J 0 bases; nucleotides not matched to a gene: 8. This CDR3 is CATRTGSMNTEAFF. In DNA, the CDR3 is TGTGCCACCAGGACAGGTTCCATGAACACTGAAGCTTTCTTT.

The V gene is TRBV5-1, the J gene TRBJ1-2; 7 bases are a match to TRBD1. The CDR3 consists of 16 residues. Per germline, CDR1 SGHRS and CDR2 YFSETQ. V lost 0 bases and J lost 5; bases outside the gene matches: 10. CDR3 in amino acids: CASSLGQGSTLYGYTF. The DNA of the CDR3 is TGCGCCAGCAGCTTGGGACAGGGTTCTACGCTTTATGGCTACACCTTC.

The chain has TRBV28 and TRBJ2-5; D possibly corresponds to TRBD1 (5 bases). The CDR3 runs to 14 residues. V lost 6 bases, J lost 2 bases, and 13 bases lay in between. Germline V gives CDR1 MDHEN, CDR2 SYDVKM. The CDR3: CASSPHRSQETQYF. The DNA for the CDR3 is TGTGCCAGCAGCCCCCACAGGAGTCAAGAGACCCAGTACTTC.